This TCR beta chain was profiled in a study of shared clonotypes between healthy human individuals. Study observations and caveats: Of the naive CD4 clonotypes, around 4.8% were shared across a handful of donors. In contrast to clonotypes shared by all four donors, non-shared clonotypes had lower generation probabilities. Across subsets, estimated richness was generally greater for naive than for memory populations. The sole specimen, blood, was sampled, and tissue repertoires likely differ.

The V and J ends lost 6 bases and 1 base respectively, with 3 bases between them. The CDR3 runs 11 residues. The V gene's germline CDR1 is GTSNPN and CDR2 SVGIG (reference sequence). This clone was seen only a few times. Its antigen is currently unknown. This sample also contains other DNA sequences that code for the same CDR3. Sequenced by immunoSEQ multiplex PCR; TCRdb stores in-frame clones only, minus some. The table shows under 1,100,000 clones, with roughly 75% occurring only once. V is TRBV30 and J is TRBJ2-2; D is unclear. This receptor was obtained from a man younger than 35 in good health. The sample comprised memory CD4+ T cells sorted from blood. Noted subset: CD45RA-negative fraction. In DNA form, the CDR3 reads TGTGCCTGCGGGAACACCGGGGAGCTGTTTTTT. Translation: CACGNTGELFF.